The rows below give T cell receptor beta chains drawn from one sample of a study of CD8+ T cells in alopecia areata. Measured with immunoSEQ multiplex PCR; TCRdb has only the in-frame clones, and not every one. The sample holds under 200,000 clones, about three fifths seen once. Here the sequenced sample was CD4+ T cells sorted from blood, taken at week 4, from a patient treated with tofacitinib. The receptor set was obtained from a human donor with alopecia areata. CDR3s include the opening cysteine and the closing phenylalanine or tryptophan. The D gene is left open where the match is weak. Expanded clones get a size class; other rows say once, few or many, or leave the size out.

>TRBV30|few|NA|TRBJ1-1
TGTGCCTGGACCGGACGGGGGACTGAAGCTTTCTTT
CAWTGRGTEAFF
>TRBV29-1|NA|TRBD1|TRBJ2-6
TGCAGCGTGCGACAGGGATCCGGGGCCAACGTCCTGACTTTC
CSVRQGSGANVLTF
>TRBV19|NA|TRBD1|TRBJ2-7
TGTGCCAGTAGTGTCGGGACAGCAACCTACGAGCAGTACTTC
CASSVGTATYEQYF
>TRBV19|NA|NA|TRBJ1-5
NA
CASTSDRGRHQPQHF
>TRBV5-6|NA|TRBD1|TRBJ1-1
TGTGCCAGCAGCTGGACAGGGGGGACTGAAGCTTTCTTT
CASSWTGGTEAFF
>TRBV30|NA|NA|TRBJ1-1
TGTGCCTGGAGGCGGGACCCGGACACTGAAGCTTTCTTT
CAWRRDPDTEAFF
>TRBV4-1|NA|NA|TRBJ1-5
TGCGCCAGCAGCCACCTCCCCCAAGGGCTGCCTCGGCCCCAGCATTTT
CASSHLPQGLPRPQHF
>TRBV30|NA|NA|TRBJ1-2
TGTGCCTGGAGAGATAACCTAGGACAGTATAACTATGGCTACACCTTC
CAWRDNLGQYNYGYTF
>TRBV4-3|NA|TRBD1|TRBJ2-3
TGCGCCAGCAGTCAAAGGGGACAGGGCACAGATACGCAGTATTTT
CASSQRGQGTDTQYF
>TRBV29-1|few|NA|TRBJ1-1
TGCAGCGTTCAAAGACAGAGTTCTGAAGCTTTCTTT
CSVQRQSSEAFF
>TRBV5-1|NA|NA|TRBJ2-1
TGCGCCAGCACCACCCACCGACTAGGCGAGCAGTTCTTC
CASTTHRLGEQFF
>TRBV5-1|NA|NA|TRBJ2-5
TGCGCCAGCAGCCCCGGACAGTACCAAGAGACCCAGTACTTC
CASSPGQYQETQYF
>TRBV30|NA|NA|TRBJ2-6
TGTGCCTGGGGGAGCTCTGGGGCCAACGTCCTGACTTTC
CAWGSSGANVLTF
>TRBV30|NA|NA|TRBJ1-5
TGTGCCTGGAGGAGGACCTTAAATCAGCCCCAGCATTTT
CAWRRTLNQPQHF
>TRBV5-1|NA|NA|TRBJ2-5
TGCGCCAGCAGCAAAGGGGTCCAAGAGACCCAGTACTTC
CASSKGVQETQYF